The 28 T cell receptor beta chains in this list originate from one sample, sequenced in a study of T cell responses to AZD1222 COVID-19 vaccine. Sequencing used immunoSEQ multiplex PCR; TCRdb keeps in-frame clones, though not all of them. The sample has about 140,000 clones, over 80% seen once. Sequencing used peripheral blood, obtained 28 days after the second AZD1222 dose. Receptors originate from an adult who received the AZD1222 COVID-19 vaccine.

This clone was seen a single time. J is TRBJ1-1 and V is TRBV9, with D perhaps TRBD1 (5 bases). The CDR3 sequence is 14 residues long. The V and J ends lost 0 bases and 7 bases respectively, with 13 bases between them. Germline assignment: CDR1 SGDLS and CDR2 YYNGEE. In nucleotides, the CDR3 is TGTGCCAGCAGCGTAGCGTCGGGGCGTGGTGAAGCTTTCTTT. This translates into CASSVASGRGEAFF.

The J gene is TRBJ2-1, the V gene TRBV19; 8 positions match TRBD2. Germline lookup yields CDR1 LNHDA and CDR2 SQIVND (reference sequence). The CDR3 consists of 20 residues. V dropped 5 bases and J dropped 0; count of bases not matched to a gene: 18. Here the CDR3 DNA reads TGTGCCAGTAGTGCTTTAGCGGGGCAGCGGGGCGGAAACTCCTACAATGAGCAGTTCTTC. It translates to CASSALAGQRGGNSYNEQFF. Using reference TRBV19 and TRBJ2-1 for the parts outside the CDR3, the full variable domain is DGGITQSPKYLFRKEGQNVTLSCEQNLNHDAMYWYRQDPGQGLRLIYYSQIVNDFQKGDIAEGYSVSREKKESFPLTVTSAQKNPTAFYLCASSALAGQRGGNSYNEQFFGPGTRLTVL.

This chain joins TRBV28 and TRBJ1-2; possibly TRBD1 for D (6 bases). V lost 4 bases, J lost 7 bases, and 19 bases lay in between. Germline V gives CDR1 MDHEN, CDR2 SYDVKM. CDR3 length equals 15 residues. The CDR3 bases are TGTGCCAGCAGTTCGACCCGCGGGGGCGGACGTGGCTACACCTTC. Protein product: CASSSTRGGGRGYTF.

This clone came up a few times. The chain carries TRBV20-1 and TRBJ1-2; D unresolved. Between the trimmed V and J ends, which lost 1 base and 6 bases, there was a span of 6 bases. Germline CDR1 and CDR2: DFQATT and SNEGSKA (reference sequence). This CDR3 is 11 amino acids long. The CDR3 here is CSARVINGYTF. The CDR3 nucleotides are TGCAGTGCTAGAGTCATTAATGGCTACACCTTC.

The chain has TRBV5-4 and TRBJ1-2; tentatively, D is TRBD1 (6 bases). CDR3 length: 13 amino acids. Trimming pared 4 bases from V and 8 bases from J, leaving 15 bases between. Per germline, CDR1 SGHNT and CDR2 YYREEE (reference sequence). As DNA, the CDR3 is TGTGCCAGCAGCGGTAAGACAGGCCAAGGCTACACCTTC. It is translated as CASSGKTGQGYTF.

This sequence joins TRBV6-2 or TRBV6-3 and TRBJ2-7; 11 bases are shared with TRBD2. The J segment lost 0 bases and the V segment lost 1 base, leaving 5 bases of the junction unmatched. CDR1 MNHEY and CDR2 SVGEGT come from the germline V gene. The CDR3 spans 17 residues. CDR3 sequence (DNA): TGTGCCAGCAGTTACTTGGGACTAGCGGCTCGCTCCTACGAGCAGTACTTC. Translated: CASSYLGLAARSYEQYF.

The rearrangement links TRBV2 to TRBJ2-7; perhaps TRBD1 as D (5 bases). V was pared by 4 bases and J by 1 base, with 5 bases between. The CDR3 consists of 12 residues. The germline CDR1 and CDR2 sequences are SNHLY and FYNNEI. CDR3 amino acids: CASSGTSYEQYF. The CDR3 DNA reads as TGTGCCAGCAGTGGGACATCCTACGAGCAGTACTTC.

This clone has more than one count but fewer than ten. This rearrangement joins TRBV12-3 or TRBV12-4 to TRBJ1-1; the match to TRBD1 covers 7 bases. The CDR3 totals 12 residues. V was clipped by 6 bases and J by 4 bases; unmatched bases: 2. The CDR3 DNA reads TGTGCCAGCAGGACAGGGCCCACTGAAGCTTTCTTT. This encodes CASRTGPTEAFF.

This chain joins TRBV24-1 and TRBJ1-2, with TRBD1 identical over 7 bases. Germline V gene data show CDR1 as KGHDR and CDR2 as SFDVKD. This CDR3 contains 14 residues. Losses at the gene ends were 4 bases for V and 5 bases for J; bases not matched to a gene: 6. The CDR3 protein is CATSDPGTAYGYTF. CDR3 in DNA: TGTGCCACCAGTGACCCCGGGACAGCGTATGGCTACACCTTC.

The chain joins TRBV7-2 to TRBJ2-6, with D maybe TRBD2 (6 bases). Looked up from germline, CDR1 is SGHTA and CDR2 is FQGNSA. The V gene lost 3 bases and the J gene lost 2 bases, with 17 bases spanning the gap. CDR3 size: 18 residues. This CDR3 reads CASSLNAGLPPGANVLTF. The CDR3 region has the DNA TGTGCCAGCAGCTTGAATGCGGGACTCCCCCCTGGGGCCAACGTCCTGACTTTC.

The rearrangement uses TRBV2 and TRBJ1-3; D not resolved. Germline assignment: CDR1 SNHLY and CDR2 FYNNEI. The CDR3 is 14 residues long. Deletions cut 7 bases from V and 0 bases from J, with 10 bases between. The CDR3 sequence: CASTQLLSGNTIYF. CDR3 DNA sequence: TGTGCCAGCACGCAGCTCCTCTCTGGAAACACCATATATTTT.

As for this clone: At the DNA level, this CDR3 is encoded by other sequences in the same sample as well. This chain links TRBV19 with TRBJ1-5; D uncertain. This CDR3 spans 14 amino acids. Trimming cost V 1 base and J 2 bases, with 6 bases left between them. CDR1 LNHDA and CDR2 SQIVND come from the germline V gene (reference sequence). The CDR3 coding sequence is TGTGCCAGTAGTATAGTTGGCGGCAATCAGCCCCAGCATTTT. The encoded protein is CASSIVGGNQPQHF.

The chain carries TRBV11-3 and TRBJ2-1; tentatively, D is TRBD2 (5 bases). This CDR3 has 14 residues. The V end lost 5 bases, the J end lost 9 bases, and 17 bases lay between the germline ends. Per the germline V gene, CDR1 is SGHNT and CDR2 is YENEEA. CDR3 bases: TGTGCCAGCAGCCTCGGAGGTAGTCAGACTGAGCAGTTCTTC. Its translation: CASSLGGSQTEQFF.

The CDR3 is CSASSGPGNTIYF. CDR3 bases: TGCAGTGCTAGTTCGGGGCCTGGAAACACCATATATTTT. The chain uses TRBV20-1 and TRBJ1-3, with D maybe TRBD1 (5 bases). The V gene lost 3 bases and the J gene lost 2 bases, with 8 bases spanning the gap. The CDR3 contains 13 residues. From germline, CDR1 is DFQATT and CDR2 SNEGSKA (reference sequence).

This clone was counted once. J is TRBJ2-7 and V is TRBV7-3, with TRBD1 matching 8 bases. The V and J ends lost 5 bases and 5 bases, in that order; junction bases with no gene match: 5. This CDR3 comprises 13 residues. CDR1 SGHTA and CDR2 FQGTGA come from the germline V gene. CDR3 coding DNA: TGTGCCAGCAGCCCCGACAGGGGCCACGAGCAGTACTTC. Translation gives CASSPDRGHEQYF.

The chain recombines TRBV10-3 with TRBJ2-1; D is perhaps TRBD2 (5 bases). There are 15 residues in the CDR3. Germline CDR1 is ENHRY and CDR2 is SYGVKD. V was clipped by 4 bases and J by 2 bases, with 12 bases between them. CDR3: CAISAGVGAYNEQFF. CDR3 nucleotides: TGTGCCATCAGTGCCGGGGTCGGGGCCTACAATGAGCAGTTCTTC.

This clone was counted a single time. This chain joins TRBV2 and TRBJ1-5; no clear D gene. The V gene's germline CDR1 is SNHLY and CDR2 FYNNEI. This CDR3 spans 14 amino acids. The germline V and J ends were trimmed by 1 base and 7 bases, with 11 bases remaining between them. Written as DNA, the CDR3 is TGTGCCAGCAGTGAAGGTACCCCCGGCCAGCCCCAGCATTTT. As protein: CASSEGTPGQPQHF.

The rearrangement links TRBV7-6 to TRBJ2-7; a possible D gene is TRBD1 (5 bases). Between the trimmed V and J ends, which lost 5 bases and 7 bases, there was a span of 27 bases. The germline CDR1 and CDR2 sequences are SGHVS and FNYEAQ. This CDR3 is built from 17 residues. The CDR3 DNA follows: TGTGCCAGCAGCCCCCCGTTCACAGGCCTGTCCGCTCGGGAGCAGTACTTC. Translating it yields CASSPPFTGLSAREQYF.

V is TRBV28 and J is TRBJ1-2, with D unresolved. The V gene lost 5 bases and the J gene lost 4 bases, with 11 bases spanning the gap. This CDR3 spans 13 amino acids. Germline-derived CDR1 and CDR2 are MDHEN and SYDVKM. CDR3 DNA sequence: TGTGCCAGCAGTAATGCGGGAACCTATGGCTACACCTTC. Amino acid sequence: CASSNAGTYGYTF.

This clone was detected once. The chain combines TRBV27 with TRBJ1-6; TRBD1 matches at 10 bases. The J segment lost 10 bases and the V segment lost 5 bases, leaving 5 bases of the junction unmatched. The CDR3 extends over 14 amino acids. The germline gives CDR1 MNHEY, CDR2 SMNVEV (reference sequence). CDR3 sequence (DNA): TGTGCCAGCAGTGGAGGGACAGGGGCGTCACCCCTCCACTTT. It is translated as CASSGGTGASPLHF.

The chain is built from TRBV7-2 and TRBJ2-7; 13 bases agree with TRBD2. Germline V gene sequence: CDR1 SGHTA, CDR2 FQGNSA. J lost 6 bases, V lost 4 bases, and 6 bases had no gene match. This CDR3 has 15 amino acids. CDR3: CASSYRTSGSGEQYF. The CDR3, as DNA: TGTGCCAGCAGCTACCGGACTAGCGGGAGTGGCGAGCAGTACTTC.

This clone was recorded once. V gene TRBV18 combines with J gene TRBJ2-3; D remains ambiguous. The V gene's germline CDR1 is KGHSH and CDR2 LQKENI. The CDR3 is made up of 13 amino acids. Between the trimmed V and J ends, which lost 0 bases and 2 bases, there was a span of 3 bases. As DNA, the CDR3 is TGTGCCAGCTCACCACCTTTCACAGATACGCAGTATTTT. This gives the protein CASSPPFTDTQYF.

This clone appeared once. This rearrangement joins TRBV4-2 to TRBJ1-4, with D perhaps matching TRBD1 (6 bases). The CDR3 is 14 amino acids. CDR1 is LGHNA and CDR2 is YNFKEQ in the germline V gene. Trimming left V 3 bases short and J 4 bases short, with 9 bases between. CDR3 sequence (DNA): TGTGCCAGCAGCCAGGACAGCCTTAATGAAAAACTGTTTTTT. Amino acids: CASSQDSLNEKLFF.

This chain uses TRBV7-9 with TRBJ2-2; 9 bases align to TRBD1. Germline CDR1 reads SEHNR; CDR2 reads FQNEAQ (reference sequence). The V segment lost 6 bases and the J segment 3 bases; nucleotides outside the gene matches: 5. The CDR3 length is 15 residues. CDR3 DNA: TGTGCCAGCAGTTTGGGACAGGGAGACACCGGGGAGCTGTTTTTT. Its translation is CASSLGQGDTGELFF.

The chain employs TRBV27 and TRBJ2-3, with no clear D. The germline gives CDR1 MNHEY, CDR2 SMNVEV (reference sequence). Trimming stripped 8 bases from V and 0 bases from J, with 12 bases between. The CDR3 is 14 residues long. The CDR3 region has the DNA TGTGCCAGCCGGCCGAGGCCCAGCACAGATACGCAGTATTTT. Translation gives CASRPRPSTDTQYF.

This rearrangement joins TRBV27 to TRBJ1-2; TRBD1 matches 7 bases. CDR3 length equals 15 residues. The junction had 10 bases not matched to a gene; V was cut back by 5 bases and J by 4 bases. CDR1 and CDR2 (germline): MNHEY, SMNVEV (reference sequence). For the CDR3, the DNA is TGTGCCAGCAGTAAAACAGGGGACCTTGTCTATGGCTACACCTTC. The encoded protein is CASSKTGDLVYGYTF.

The gene calls are TRBV19 and TRBJ1-2; D not resolved. This CDR3 comprises 14 residues. Trimming left V 4 bases short and J 1 base short, with 10 bases between. Germline CDR1 reads LNHDA; CDR2 reads SQIVND (reference sequence). The CDR3 reads CASSTYGSNYGYTF. CDR3 DNA: TGTGCCAGTAGTACTTATGGGAGTAACTATGGCTACACCTTC.

On this clone: The same CDR3 is also encoded by other DNA sequences in this sample. The chain is built from TRBV7-3 and TRBJ2-1, with D perhaps TRBD2 (6 bases). Trimming stripped 5 bases from V and 4 bases from J, with 18 bases between. CDR1 is SGHTA, CDR2 FQGTGA, per germline. The CDR3 is 16 residues long. CDR3 nucleotide sequence: TGTGCCAGCAGCCCCAATCCGGGACTCCGATACAATGAGCAGTTCTTC. It encodes CASSPNPGLRYNEQFF.